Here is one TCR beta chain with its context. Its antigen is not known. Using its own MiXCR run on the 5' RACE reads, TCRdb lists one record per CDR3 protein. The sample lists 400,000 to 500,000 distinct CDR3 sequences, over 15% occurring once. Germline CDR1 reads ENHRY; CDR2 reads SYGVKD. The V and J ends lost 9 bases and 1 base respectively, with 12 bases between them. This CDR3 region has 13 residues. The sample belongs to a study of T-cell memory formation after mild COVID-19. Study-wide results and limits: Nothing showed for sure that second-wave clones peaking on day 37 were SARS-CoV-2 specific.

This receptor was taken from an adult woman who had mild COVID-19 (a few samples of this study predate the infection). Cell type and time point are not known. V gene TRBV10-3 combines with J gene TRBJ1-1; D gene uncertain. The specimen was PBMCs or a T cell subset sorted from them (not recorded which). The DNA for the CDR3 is TGTGCCATGTCCCTGAAGACGAACACTGAAGCTTTCTTT. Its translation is CAMSLKTNTEAFF.